This TCR beta chain was obtained from a study of shared clonotypes between healthy human individuals. The overall study: For every donor, three CD4 naive, three CD4 memory, two CD8 naive and one CD8 memory plates were used.

The study, taken as a whole, reports: Lower generation probabilities were found for non-shared clonotypes than for those shared by all four donors. Sample collection involved blood only; tissue repertoires are likely different.

CDR3 length equals 19 residues. Germline V gene data show CDR1 as SGDLS and CDR2 as YYNGEE. V lost 2 bases and J 3 bases, leaving 25 bases between the germline ends. Remarks on this clone: Its matching antigen is unknown.

Template for every sorted-subset replicate PCR totaled around 210 ng DNA, some 30,000 T cell genomes. Sequenced by immunoSEQ multiplex PCR; TCRdb stores in-frame clones only, minus some. The repertoire holds roughly 590,000 clones, with less than 97% as singletons. The naive CD8 subset, CD45RO-negative cells positively selected for CCR7, excluded terminally differentiated effector memory CD45RA+ cells. The chain couples TRBV9 to TRBJ2-3; weak D call: TRBD1 (8 bases). The sequence was collected from a woman in her twenties or thirties in good health. The sequenced sample consisted of naive CD8+ T cells sorted from blood. The CDR3 region has the DNA TGTGCCAGCAGCGTGTCGCAGGGGGCTTGGCTAGCGGAGACAGATACGCAGTATTTT. It codes for CASSVSQGAWLAETDTQYF.